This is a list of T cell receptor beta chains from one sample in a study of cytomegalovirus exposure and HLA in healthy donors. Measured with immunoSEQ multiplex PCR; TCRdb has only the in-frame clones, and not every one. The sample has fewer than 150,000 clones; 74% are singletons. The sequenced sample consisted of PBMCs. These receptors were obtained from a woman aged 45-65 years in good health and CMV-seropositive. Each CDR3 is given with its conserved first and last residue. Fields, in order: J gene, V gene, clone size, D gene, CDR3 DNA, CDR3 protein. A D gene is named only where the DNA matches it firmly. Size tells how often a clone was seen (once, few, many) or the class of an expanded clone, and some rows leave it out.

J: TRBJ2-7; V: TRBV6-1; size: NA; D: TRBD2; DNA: TGTGCCAGCAGTGGAATTCAGCGGGGGGGCTTCGAGCAGTACTTC; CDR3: CASSGIQRGGFEQYF
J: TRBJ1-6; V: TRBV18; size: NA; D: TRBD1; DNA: TGTGCCAGCTCACCATCATCCCGACAGGGGGGGTCACCCCTCCACTTT; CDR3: CASSPSSRQGGSPLHF
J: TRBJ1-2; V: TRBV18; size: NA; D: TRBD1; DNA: TGTGCCAGCTCACCCGGGACAGTCTATGGCTACACCTTC; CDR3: CASSPGTVYGYTF
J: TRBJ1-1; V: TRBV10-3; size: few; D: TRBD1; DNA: TGTGCCACTCACAGAGACAGGGGGACTGAAGCTTTCTTT; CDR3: CATHRDRGTEAFF
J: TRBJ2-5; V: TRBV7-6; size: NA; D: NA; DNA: TGTGCCAGCAGCTTAGGGGTTACACCGGGGGAGACCCAGTACTTC; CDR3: CASSLGVTPGETQYF
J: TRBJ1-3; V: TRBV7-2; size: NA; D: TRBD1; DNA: TGTGCCAGCAGCCCAGGGGACAGCTCTGGAAACACCATATATTTT; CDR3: CASSPGDSSGNTIYF
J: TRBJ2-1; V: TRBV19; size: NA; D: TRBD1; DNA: TGTGCCAGTAACGTCGGGGACAGATCCTACAATGAGCAGTTCTTC; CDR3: CASNVGDRSYNEQFF
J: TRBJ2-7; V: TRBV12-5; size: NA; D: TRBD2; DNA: TGTGCTAGTGGTTTGCAATCAGCGGGGGTTTCGAAGCAGTACTTC; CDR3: CASGLQSAGVSKQYF
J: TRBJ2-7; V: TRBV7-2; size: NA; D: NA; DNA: TGTGCCAGCAGCTTAGGTCTACAGGCCTACGAGCAGTACTTC; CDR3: CASSLGLQAYEQYF
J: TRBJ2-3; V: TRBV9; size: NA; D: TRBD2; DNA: TGTGCCAGCAGCGTAGGACTAGCGGAGGGCACAGATACGCAGTATTTT; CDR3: CASSVGLAEGTDTQYF
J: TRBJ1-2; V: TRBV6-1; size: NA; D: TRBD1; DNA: TGTGCCAGCAGTGAATATCGGGACAGTAGCTACACCTTC; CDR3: CASSEYRDSSYTF
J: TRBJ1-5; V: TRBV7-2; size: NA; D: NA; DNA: TGTGCCAGCAGCTGGGGGGAGTATCAGCCCCAGCATTTT; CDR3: CASSWGEYQPQHF
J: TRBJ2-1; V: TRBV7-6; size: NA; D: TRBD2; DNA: TGTGCCAGCAGCTTAGCAGCGGGGGGCCACGATTACAATGAGCAGTTCTTC; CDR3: CASSLAAGGHDYNEQFF
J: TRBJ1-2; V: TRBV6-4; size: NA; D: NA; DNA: TGTGCCAGCAGTGTGCTGGAGCCTGGCTACACCTTC; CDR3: CASSVLEPGYTF
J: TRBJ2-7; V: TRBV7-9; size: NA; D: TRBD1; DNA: TGTGCCAGCAGCCTCGCCATCGGGACAGCCTACGAGCAGTACTTC; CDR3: CASSLAIGTAYEQYF
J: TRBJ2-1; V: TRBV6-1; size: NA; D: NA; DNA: TGTGCCAGCACGGGTCTGGGTCCCCACAATGAGCAGTTCTTC; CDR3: CASTGLGPHNEQFF
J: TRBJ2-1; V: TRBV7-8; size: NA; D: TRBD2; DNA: TGTGCCAGCAGCGGACTAGCGGGGGGGACCAGTGAGCAGTTCTTC; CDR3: CASSGLAGGTSEQFF
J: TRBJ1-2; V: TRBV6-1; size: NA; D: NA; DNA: TGTGCCAGCAGTTCCCCAGGGATAGGCGGCTACACCTTC; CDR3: CASSSPGIGGYTF
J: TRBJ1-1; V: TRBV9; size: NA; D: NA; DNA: TGTGCCAGCAGCGCCAACCGAGGTCGAACTGAAGCTTTCTTT; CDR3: CASSANRGRTEAFF
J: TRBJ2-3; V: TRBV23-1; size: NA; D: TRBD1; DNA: TGCGCCTATGTAACAGGGGGAGATACGCAGTATTTT; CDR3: CAYVTGGDTQYF
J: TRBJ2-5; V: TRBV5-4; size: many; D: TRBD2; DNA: TGTGCCAGCAGAGGTAGCGGGCCCAATCGGATGATTGAGACCCAGTACTTC; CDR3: CASRGSGPNRMIETQYF
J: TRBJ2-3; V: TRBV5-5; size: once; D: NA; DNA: TGTGCCAGCAGCCGTACACCGTACAGGGAGAGGACAAATACGCAGTATTTT; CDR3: CASSRTPYRERTNTQYF
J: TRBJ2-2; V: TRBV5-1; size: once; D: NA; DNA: TGCGCCAGCAGCAAGGACAGCGGAAACGCCGGGGAGCTGTTTTTT; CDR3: CASSKDSGNAGELFF
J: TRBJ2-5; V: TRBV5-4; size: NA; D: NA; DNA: TGTGCCAGCAGCTTGGAAGGACGGAGGGCCCAAGAGACCCAGTACTTC; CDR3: CASSLEGRRAQETQYF
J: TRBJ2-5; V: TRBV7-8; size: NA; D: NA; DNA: TGTGCCAGCAGCTTAGCGCGGGTCACGGAGACCCAGTACTTC; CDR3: CASSLARVTETQYF
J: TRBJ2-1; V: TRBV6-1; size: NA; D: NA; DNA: TGTGCCAGCAGGGAGTTGGCGGGGGAGCAGTTCTTC; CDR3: CASRELAGEQFF
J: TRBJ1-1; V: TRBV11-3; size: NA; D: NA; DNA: TGTGCCAGCAGCTCCGGGACAACCAACACTGAAGCTTTCTTT; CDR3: CASSSGTTNTEAFF
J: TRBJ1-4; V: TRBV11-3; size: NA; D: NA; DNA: TGTGCCAGCAGCCGGCCAGGGTTGGAAAGTGAAAAACTGTTTTTT; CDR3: CASSRPGLESEKLFF
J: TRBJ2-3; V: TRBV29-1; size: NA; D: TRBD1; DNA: TGCAGCGTTGAAGGACAGGGGGCGACAGATACGCAGTATTTT; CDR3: CSVEGQGATDTQYF
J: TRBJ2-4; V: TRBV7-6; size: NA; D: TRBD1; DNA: TGTGCCAGCAGCCTAGGACAGGGAGAAAACATTCAGTACTTC; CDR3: CASSLGQGENIQYF
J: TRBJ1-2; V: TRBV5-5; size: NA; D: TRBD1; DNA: TGTGCCAGCAGCAATGGACAGGGCCTAGGCTACACCTTC; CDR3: CASSNGQGLGYTF
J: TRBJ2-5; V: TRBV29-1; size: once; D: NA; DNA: TGCAGCGTTGACCTGTACCAAGAGACCCAGTACTTC; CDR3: CSVDLYQETQYF
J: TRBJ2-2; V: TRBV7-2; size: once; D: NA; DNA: TGTGCCAGCAGCTTTAATCCCTCGAACACCGGGGAGCTGTTTTTT; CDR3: CASSFNPSNTGELFF
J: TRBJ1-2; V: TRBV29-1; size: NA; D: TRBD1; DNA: TGCAGCGTTGCGGTTCGTAACAAGGGGGCCTATGGCTACACCTTC; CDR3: CSVAVRNKGAYGYTF
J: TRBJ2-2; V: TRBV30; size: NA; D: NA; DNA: TGTGCCTGGAGTGGAGAGGGGGTTCCCAACATCGGGGAGCTGTTTTTT; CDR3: CAWSGEGVPNIGELFF
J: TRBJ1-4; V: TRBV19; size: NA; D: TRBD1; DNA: TGTGCCACCGTGACAGGGGAGAGTGAAAAACTGTTTTTT; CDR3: CATVTGESEKLFF
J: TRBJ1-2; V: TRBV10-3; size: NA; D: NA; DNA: TGTGCCATCAGAGACCAAGGGGTCGGCTATGGCTACACCTTC; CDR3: CAIRDQGVGYGYTF
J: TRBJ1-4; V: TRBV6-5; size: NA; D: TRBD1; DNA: TGTGCCAGCAGTTACCCGGGACAGCCCGAAAAACTGTTTTTT; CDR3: CASSYPGQPEKLFF
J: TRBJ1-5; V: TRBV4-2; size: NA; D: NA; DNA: TGTGCCAGCAGCCAAGAAGTTGCAGGTGGCGATTATCAGCCCCAGCATTTT; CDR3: CASSQEVAGGDYQPQHF
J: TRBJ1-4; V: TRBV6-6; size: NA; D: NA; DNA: TGTGCCAGCAGTTCAGGGGTGCACGAAAAACTGTTTTTT; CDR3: CASSSGVHEKLFF
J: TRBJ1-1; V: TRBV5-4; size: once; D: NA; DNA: TGTGCCAGCAGCACGGACATCTTCACTGAAGCTTTCTTT; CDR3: CASSTDIFTEAFF